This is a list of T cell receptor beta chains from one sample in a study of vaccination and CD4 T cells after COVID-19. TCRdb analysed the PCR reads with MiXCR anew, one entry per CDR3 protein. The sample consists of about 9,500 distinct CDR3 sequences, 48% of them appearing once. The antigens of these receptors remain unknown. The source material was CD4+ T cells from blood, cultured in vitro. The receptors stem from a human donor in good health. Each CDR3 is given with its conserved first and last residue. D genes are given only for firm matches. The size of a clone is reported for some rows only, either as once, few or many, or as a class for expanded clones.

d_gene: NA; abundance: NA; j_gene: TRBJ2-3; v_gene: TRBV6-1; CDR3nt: TGTGCCAGCAGCCTCACAGATACGCAGTATTTT; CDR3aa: CASSLTDTQYF
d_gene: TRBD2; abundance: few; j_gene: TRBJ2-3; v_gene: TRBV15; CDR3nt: TGTGCCACCAGCAGCGCTAGCGGGGGGGCAACAGATACGCAGTATTTT; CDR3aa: CATSSASGGATDTQYF
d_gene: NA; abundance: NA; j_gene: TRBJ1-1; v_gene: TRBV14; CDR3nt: TGTGCCAGCAGCCAAGACCCGTGGGGGCGGAACACTGAAGCTTTCTTT; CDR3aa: CASSQDPWGRNTEAFF
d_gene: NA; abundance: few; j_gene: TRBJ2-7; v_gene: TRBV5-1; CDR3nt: TGCGCCAGCAGCACCGACAGGAGGGAGCAGTACTTC; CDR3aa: CASSTDRREQYF
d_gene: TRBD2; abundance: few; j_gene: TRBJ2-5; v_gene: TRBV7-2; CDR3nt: TGTGCCAGCAGCGGGGGACTAGCGGGGCAAGAGACCCAGTACTTC; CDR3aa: CASSGGLAGQETQYF
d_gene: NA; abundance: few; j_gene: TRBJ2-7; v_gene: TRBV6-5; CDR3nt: TGTGCCAGCAGTTACTCAGGCAGGCCGGGCAACGAGCAGTACTTC; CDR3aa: CASSYSGRPGNEQYF
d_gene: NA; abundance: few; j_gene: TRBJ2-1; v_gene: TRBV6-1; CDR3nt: TGTGCCAGCAGTGAAGCCCCGACTAGGAGTCTCTACAATGAGCAGTTCTTC; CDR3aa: CASSEAPTRSLYNEQFF
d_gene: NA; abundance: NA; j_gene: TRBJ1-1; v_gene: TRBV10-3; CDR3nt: TGTGCCATCCGGAGCGGGGTCTTGAACACTGAAGCTTTCTTT; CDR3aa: CAIRSGVLNTEAFF
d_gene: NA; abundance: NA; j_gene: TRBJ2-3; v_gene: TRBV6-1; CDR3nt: TGTGCCAGCAGTGCTCCGTGGGGCGGCACTAGCACAGATACGCAGTATTTT; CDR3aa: CASSAPWGGTSTDTQYF
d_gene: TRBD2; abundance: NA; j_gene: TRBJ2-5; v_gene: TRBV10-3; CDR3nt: TGTGCCATCAGCTCTGGACTAGCGGGGGGGCAAGAGACCCAGTACTTC; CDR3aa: CAISSGLAGGQETQYF
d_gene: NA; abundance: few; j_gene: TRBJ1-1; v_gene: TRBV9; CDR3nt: TGTGCCAGCAGCGTGGAGGGGGACACTGAAGCTTTCTTT; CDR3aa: CASSVEGDTEAFF
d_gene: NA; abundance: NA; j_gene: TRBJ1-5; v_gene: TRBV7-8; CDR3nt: TGTGCCAGCAGCGGGGAGGGGACGAAACAGCCCCAGCATTTT; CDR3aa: CASSGEGTKQPQHF
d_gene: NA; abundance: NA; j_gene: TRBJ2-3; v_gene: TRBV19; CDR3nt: TGTGCCAGTAGTACCGGGGACTTAAGGAATACGCAGTATTTT; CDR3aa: CASSTGDLRNTQYF
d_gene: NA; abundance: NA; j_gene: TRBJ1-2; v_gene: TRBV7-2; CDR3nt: TGTGCCAGCAGCCACCGCTCGGAGGGAACGCGACAATACACCTTC; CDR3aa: CASSHRSEGTRQYTF
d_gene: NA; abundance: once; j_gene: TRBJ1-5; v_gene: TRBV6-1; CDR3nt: TGTGCCAGCAGTCCGTCGTTGTCGTCCAATCAGCCCCAGCATTTT; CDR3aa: CASSPSLSSNQPQHF
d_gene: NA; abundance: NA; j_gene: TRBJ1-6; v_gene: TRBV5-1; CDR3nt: TGCGCCAGCAGAGGGCCACAATCACCCCTCCACTTT; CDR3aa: CASRGPQSPLHF
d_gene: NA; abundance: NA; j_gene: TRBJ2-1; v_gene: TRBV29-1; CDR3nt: TGCAGCGTTGGGGGGCCTCCCAATGAGCAGTTCTTC; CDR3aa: CSVGGPPNEQFF
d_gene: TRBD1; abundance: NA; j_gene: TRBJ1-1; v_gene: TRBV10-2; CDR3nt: TGCGCCAGCAGGGGCAGGGGGATGAACACTGAAGCTTTCTTT; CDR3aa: CASRGRGMNTEAFF
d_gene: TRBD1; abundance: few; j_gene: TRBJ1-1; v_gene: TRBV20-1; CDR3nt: TGCAGTGCTAGCCCCCCCCAGGGGGCCCCAAATGAAGCTTTCTTT; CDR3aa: CSASPPQGAPNEAFF
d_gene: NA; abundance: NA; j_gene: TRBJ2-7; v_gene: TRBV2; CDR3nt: TGTGCCAGCAGTGATCAGTTCTCCTACGAGCAGTACTTC; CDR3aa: CASSDQFSYEQYF
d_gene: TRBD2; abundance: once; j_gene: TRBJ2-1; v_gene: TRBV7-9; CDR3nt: TGTGCCAGCAGCTTAGACGGGGGGTCCTACAATGAGCAGTTCTTC; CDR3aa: CASSLDGGSYNEQFF
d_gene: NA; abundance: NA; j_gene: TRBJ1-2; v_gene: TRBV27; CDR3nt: TGTGCCAGCAGTCCTTACGGCCTCTATGGCTACACCTTC; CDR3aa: CASSPYGLYGYTF
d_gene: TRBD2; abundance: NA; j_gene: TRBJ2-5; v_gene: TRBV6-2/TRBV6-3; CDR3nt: TGTGCCAGCAGTTACTCGGGACTAATCCAAGAGACCCAGTACTTC; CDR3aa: CASSYSGLIQETQYF
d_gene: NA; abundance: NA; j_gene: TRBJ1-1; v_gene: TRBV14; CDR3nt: TGTGCCAGCAGCACCGCGACGGCTGCGAACACTGAAGCTTTCTTT; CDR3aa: CASSTATAANTEAFF
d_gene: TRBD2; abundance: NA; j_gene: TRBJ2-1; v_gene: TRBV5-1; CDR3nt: TGCGCCAGCAGCTTGACGGGACTAGCGGGGGCGGAGCAGTTCTTC; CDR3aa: CASSLTGLAGAEQFF
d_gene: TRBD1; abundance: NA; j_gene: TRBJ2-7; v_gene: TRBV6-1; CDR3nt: TGTGCCAGCAGGATTGACAGGGTCTCCTACGAGCAGTACTTC; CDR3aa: CASRIDRVSYEQYF
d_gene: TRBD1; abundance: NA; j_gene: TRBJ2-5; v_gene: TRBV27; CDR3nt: TGTGCCAGCAGTTCCACTGGGACAGGCTTATGGGGGACCCAGTACTTC; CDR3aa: CASSSTGTGLWGTQYF
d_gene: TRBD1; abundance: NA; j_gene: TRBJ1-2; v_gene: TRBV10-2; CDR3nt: TGCGCCAGCAGTGATGCCGGGACAGTTAACAATGGCTACACCTTC; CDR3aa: CASSDAGTVNNGYTF
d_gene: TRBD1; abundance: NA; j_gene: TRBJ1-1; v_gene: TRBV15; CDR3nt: TGTGCCACCAGCAGAACGGGACAGGGAAACACTGAAGCTTTCTTT; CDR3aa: CATSRTGQGNTEAFF
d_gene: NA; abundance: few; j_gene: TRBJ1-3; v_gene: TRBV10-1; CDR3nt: TGCGCCAGCAAAAGGACAGCCTCTGGAAACACCATATATTTT; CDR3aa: CASKRTASGNTIYF
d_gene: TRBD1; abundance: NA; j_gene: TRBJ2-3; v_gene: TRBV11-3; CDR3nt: TGTGCCAGCAGCTTAACAGGGGCCGATACGCAGTATTTT; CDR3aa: CASSLTGADTQYF
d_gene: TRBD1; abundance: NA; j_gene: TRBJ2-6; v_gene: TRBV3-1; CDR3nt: TGTGCCAGCAGCCAAGATGGCAGGGGGTCAGGGGCCAACGTCCTGACTTTC; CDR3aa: CASSQDGRGSGANVLTF
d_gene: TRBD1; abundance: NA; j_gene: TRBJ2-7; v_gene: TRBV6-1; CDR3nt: TGTGCCAGCAGTAGATTAGGGGACAGGGGGCGCGAGCAGTACTTC; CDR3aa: CASSRLGDRGREQYF
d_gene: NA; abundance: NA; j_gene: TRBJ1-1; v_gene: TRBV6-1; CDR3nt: TGTGCCAGTCGAATGAACACTGAAGCTTTCTTT; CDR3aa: CASRMNTEAFF
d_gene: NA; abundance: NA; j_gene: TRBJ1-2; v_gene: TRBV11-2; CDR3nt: TGTGCCAGCAGCTTAGATCTGAACGTCGGCTACACCTTC; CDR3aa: CASSLDLNVGYTF
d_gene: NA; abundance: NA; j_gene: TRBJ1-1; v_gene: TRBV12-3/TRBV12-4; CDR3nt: TGTGCCAGCAGTTTAGGGGGGGGTGGAGCTTTCTTT; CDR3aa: CASSLGGGGAFF
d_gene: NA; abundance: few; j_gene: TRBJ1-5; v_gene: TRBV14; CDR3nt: TGTGCCAGCAGCCGGACGGGTCAGCCCCAGCATTTT; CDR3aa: CASSRTGQPQHF
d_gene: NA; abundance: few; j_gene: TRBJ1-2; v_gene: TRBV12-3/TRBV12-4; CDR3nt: TGTGCCAGCAGTTTTGAGAGTTCGACTAGGGATGGCTACACCTTC; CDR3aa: CASSFESSTRDGYTF
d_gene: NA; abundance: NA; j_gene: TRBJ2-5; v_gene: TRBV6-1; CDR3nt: TGTGCCAGCAGACAGACAGGCCAAGAGACCCAGTACTTC; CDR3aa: CASRQTGQETQYF